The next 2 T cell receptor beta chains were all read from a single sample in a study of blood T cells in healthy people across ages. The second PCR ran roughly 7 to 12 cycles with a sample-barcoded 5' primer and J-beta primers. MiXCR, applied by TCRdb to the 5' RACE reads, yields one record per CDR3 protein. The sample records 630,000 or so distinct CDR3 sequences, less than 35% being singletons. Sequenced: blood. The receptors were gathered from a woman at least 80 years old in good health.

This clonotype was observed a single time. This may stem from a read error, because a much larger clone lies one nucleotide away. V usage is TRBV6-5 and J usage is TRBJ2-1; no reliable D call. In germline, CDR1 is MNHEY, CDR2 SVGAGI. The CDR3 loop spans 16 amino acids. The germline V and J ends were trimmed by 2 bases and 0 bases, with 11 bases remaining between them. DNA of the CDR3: TGTGCCAGCAGTTACGCGTCAGGAAACTCCTACAATGAGCAGTTCTTC. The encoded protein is CASSYASGNSYNEQFF.

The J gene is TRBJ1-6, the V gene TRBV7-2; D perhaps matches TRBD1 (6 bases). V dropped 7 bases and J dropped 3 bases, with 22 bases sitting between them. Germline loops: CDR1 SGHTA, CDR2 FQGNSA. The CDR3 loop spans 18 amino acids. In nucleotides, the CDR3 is TGTGCCAGCACCCTGTCCCCAAGGACAGCCAGCTATAATTCACCCCTCCACTTT. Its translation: CASTLSPRTASYNSPLHF.